The source of this TCR beta chain is a study of T cell repertoires in cytomegalovirus infection. In the study overall: Both a matching HLA type and CMV infection were indicated by public TCR beta signatures.

With 5 bases removed from V and 7 bases from J, the gap between germline ends came to 17 bases. The CDR3 covers 14 residues. Per germline, CDR1 SGHTA and CDR2 FQGNSA. The sample holds many counts of this clonotype. No antigen is known for it. Findings of the study overall: Identification of carriers of CMV plus the relevant HLA was performed using cumulative public TCR beta family frequency. The response measured ex vivo was dominated by TCR beta clonotypes (HLA-C-restricted and CMV-specific).

Each CDR3 protein gets one entry after TCRdb re-called the reads with MiXCR. This repertoire shows 630,000 or so distinct CDR3 sequences, 24% found once; its top ten account for around 7.6%. Sequencing was carried out using CD8+ T cells from PBMCs. The clonotype comes from a human donor in good health (CMV status not recorded). Some clones in this sample may be carry-over from other donors' samples. The rearrangement links TRBV7-2 to TRBJ2-5; D perhaps matches TRBD1 (6 bases). The DNA for the CDR3 is TGTGCCAGCAGCCGCGAAACAGGGCTGGCGACCCAGTACTTC. It is translated as CASSRETGLATQYF.